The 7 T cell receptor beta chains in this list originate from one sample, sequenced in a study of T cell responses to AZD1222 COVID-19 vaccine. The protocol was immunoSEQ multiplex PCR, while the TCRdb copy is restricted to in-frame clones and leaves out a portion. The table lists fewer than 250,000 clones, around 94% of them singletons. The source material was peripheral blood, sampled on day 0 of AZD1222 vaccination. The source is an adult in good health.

The CDR3 sequence: CASSLERVYNEQFF. The CDR3 coding sequence is TGCGCCAGCAGCTTGGAGAGGGTTTACAATGAGCAGTTCTTC. This chain links TRBV5-1 with TRBJ2-1; possible D gene TRBD2, 5 bases. Trimming pared 0 bases from V and 4 bases from J, leaving 8 bases between. CDR3 length: 14 amino acids. The germline CDR1 and CDR2 sequences are SGHRS and YFSETQ. The complete variable domain, with remaining parts taken from reference TRBV5-1 and TRBJ2-1, reads KAGVTQTPRYLIKTRGQQVTLSCSPISGHRSVSWYQQTPGQGLQFLFEYFSETQRNKGNFPGRFSGRQFSNSRSEMNVSTLELGDSALYLCASSLERVYNEQFFGPGTRLTVL.

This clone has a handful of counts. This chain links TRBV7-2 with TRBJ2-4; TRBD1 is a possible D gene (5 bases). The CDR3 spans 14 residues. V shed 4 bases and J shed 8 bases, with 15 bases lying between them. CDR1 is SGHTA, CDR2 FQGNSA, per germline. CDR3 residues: CASSSGVFRDIQYF. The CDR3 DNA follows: TGTGCCAGCAGCTCGGGCGTTTTCAGGGACATTCAGTACTTC.

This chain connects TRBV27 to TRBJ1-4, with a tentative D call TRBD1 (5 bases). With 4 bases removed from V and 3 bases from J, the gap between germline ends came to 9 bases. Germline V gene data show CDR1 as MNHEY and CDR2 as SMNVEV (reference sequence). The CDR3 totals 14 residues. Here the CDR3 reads CASSWGSANEKLFF. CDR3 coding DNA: TGTGCCAGCAGTTGGGGGTCGGCTAATGAAAAACTGTTTTTT.

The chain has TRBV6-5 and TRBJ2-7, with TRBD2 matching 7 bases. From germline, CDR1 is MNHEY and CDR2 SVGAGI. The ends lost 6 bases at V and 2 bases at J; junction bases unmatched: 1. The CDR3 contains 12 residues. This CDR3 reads CASRRGTYEQYF. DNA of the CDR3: TGTGCCAGCAGGCGGGGGACCTACGAGCAGTACTTC.

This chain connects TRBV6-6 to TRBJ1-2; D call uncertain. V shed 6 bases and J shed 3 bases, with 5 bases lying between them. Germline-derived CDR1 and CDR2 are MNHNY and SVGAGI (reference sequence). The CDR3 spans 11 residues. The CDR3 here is CASSQDYGYTF. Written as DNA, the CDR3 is TGTGCCAGCAGCCAAGACTATGGCTACACCTTC.

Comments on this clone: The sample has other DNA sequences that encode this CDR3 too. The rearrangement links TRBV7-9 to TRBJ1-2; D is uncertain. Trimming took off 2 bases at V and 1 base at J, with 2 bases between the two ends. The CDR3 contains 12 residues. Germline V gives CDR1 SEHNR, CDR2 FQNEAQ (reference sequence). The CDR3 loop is CASSLSNYGYTF. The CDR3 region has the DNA TGTGCCAGCAGCTTAAGTAACTATGGCTACACCTTC.

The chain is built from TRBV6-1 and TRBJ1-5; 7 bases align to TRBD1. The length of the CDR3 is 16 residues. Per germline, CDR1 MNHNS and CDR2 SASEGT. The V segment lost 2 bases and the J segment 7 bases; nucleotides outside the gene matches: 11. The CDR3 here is CASSERGAGGGQPQHF. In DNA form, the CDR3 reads TGTGCCAGCAGTGAACGCGGTGCAGGGGGAGGACAGCCCCAGCATTTT.